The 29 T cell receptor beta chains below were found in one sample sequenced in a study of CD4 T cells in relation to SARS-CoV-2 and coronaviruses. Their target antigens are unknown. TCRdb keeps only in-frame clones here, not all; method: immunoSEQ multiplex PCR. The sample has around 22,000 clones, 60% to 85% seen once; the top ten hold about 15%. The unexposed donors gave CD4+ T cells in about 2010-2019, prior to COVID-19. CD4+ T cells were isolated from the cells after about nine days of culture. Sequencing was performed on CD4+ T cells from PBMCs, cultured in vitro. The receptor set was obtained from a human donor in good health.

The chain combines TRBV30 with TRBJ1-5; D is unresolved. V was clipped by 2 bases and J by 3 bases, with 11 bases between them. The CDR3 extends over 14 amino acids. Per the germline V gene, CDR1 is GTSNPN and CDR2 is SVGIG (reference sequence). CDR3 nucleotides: TGTGCCTGGAGTCGGGCAGAACCCAATCAGCCCCAGCATTTT. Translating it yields CAWSRAEPNQPQHF.

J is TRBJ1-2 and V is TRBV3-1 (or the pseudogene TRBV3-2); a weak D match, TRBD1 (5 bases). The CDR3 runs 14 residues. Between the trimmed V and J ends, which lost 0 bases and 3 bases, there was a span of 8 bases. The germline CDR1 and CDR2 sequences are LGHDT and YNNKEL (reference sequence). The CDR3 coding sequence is TGTGCCAGCAGCCAAGATTGGGGGGACTATGGCTACACCTTC. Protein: CASSQDWGDYGYTF.

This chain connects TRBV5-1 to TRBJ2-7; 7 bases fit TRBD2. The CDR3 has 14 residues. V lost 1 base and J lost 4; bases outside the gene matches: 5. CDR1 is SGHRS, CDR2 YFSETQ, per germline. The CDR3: CASSLSGGSYEQYF. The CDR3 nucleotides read TGCGCCAGCAGCTTGTCGGGAGGATCGTACGAGCAGTACTTC.

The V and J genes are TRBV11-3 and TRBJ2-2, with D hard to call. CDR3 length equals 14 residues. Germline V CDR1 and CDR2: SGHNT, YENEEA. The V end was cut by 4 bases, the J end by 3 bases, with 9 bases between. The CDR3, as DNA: TGTGCCAGCAGCTCGACCGGATACACCGGGGAGCTGTTTTTT. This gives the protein CASSSTGYTGELFF.

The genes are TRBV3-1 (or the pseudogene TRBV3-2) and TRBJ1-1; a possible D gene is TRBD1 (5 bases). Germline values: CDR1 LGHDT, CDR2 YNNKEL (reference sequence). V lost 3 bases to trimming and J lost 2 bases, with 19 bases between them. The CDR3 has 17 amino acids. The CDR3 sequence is CASSHQPGPTINTEAFF. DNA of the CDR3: TGTGCCAGCAGCCACCAACCGGGACCGACGATAAACACTGAAGCTTTCTTT.

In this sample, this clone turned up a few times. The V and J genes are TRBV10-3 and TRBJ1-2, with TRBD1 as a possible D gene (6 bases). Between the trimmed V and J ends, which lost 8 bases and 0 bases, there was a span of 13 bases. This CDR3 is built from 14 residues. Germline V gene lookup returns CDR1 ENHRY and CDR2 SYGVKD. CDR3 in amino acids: CAIGGQGSNYGYTF. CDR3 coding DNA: TGTGCCATCGGCGGGCAGGGGTCTAACTATGGCTACACCTTC.

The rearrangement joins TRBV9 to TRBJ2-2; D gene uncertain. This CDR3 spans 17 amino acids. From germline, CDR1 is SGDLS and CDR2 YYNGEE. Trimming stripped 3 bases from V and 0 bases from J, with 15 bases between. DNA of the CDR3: TGTGCCAGCAGCGAACGAAGAGGCTTTTCGAACACCGGGGAGCTGTTTTTT. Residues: CASSERRGFSNTGELFF.

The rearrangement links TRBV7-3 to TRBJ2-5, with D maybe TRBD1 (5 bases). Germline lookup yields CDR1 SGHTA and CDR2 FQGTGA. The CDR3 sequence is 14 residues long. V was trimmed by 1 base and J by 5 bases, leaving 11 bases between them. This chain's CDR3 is CASSLKGVGETQYF. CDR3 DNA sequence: TGTGCCAGCAGCTTAAAAGGGGTCGGGGAGACCCAGTACTTC.

The CDR3 reads CASSLFLQGADTQYF. CDR3 nucleotide sequence: TGTGCCAGCAGTTTATTTCTACAGGGCGCAGATACGCAGTATTTT. The V call is TRBV27, the J call TRBJ2-3; D might be TRBD1 (6 bases). Germline-derived CDR1 and CDR2 are MNHEY and SMNVEV (reference sequence). Trimming pared 1 base from V and 4 bases from J, leaving 12 bases between. The length of the CDR3 is 15 residues.

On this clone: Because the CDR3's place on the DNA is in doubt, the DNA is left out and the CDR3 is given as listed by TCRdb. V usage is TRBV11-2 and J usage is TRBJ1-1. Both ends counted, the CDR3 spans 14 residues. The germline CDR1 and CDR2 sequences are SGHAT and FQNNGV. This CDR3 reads CASTFGAEGTEAFF.

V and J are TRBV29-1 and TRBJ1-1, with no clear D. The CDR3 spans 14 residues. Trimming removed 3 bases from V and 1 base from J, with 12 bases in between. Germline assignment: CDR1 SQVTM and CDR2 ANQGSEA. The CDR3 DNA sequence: TGCAGCGTTGAGTCTGCAGAGCCGAACACTGAAGCTTTCTTT. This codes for CSVESAEPNTEAFF.

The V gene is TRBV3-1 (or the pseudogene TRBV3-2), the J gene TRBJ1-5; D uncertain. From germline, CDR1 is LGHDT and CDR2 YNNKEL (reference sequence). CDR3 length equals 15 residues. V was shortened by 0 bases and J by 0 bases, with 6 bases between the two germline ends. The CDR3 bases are TGTGCCAGCAGCCAAGATGCTGTTAGCAATCAGCCCCAGCATTTT. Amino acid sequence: CASSQDAVSNQPQHF.

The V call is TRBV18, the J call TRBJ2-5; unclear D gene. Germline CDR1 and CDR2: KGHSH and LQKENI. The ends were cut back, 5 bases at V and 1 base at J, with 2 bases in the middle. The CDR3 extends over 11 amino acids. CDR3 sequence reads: CASSSQETQYF. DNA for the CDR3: TGTGCCAGCTCATCCCAAGAGACCCAGTACTTC.

The CDR3 DNA reads as TGTGCCAGCAGCGTCGGGGCAGGGACCTACGAGCAGTACTTC. Translation gives CASSVGAGTYEQYF. V and J are TRBV9 and TRBJ2-7; D is tentatively TRBD1 or TRBD2 (5 bases each). The CDR3 runs to 14 residues. Between the trimmed V and J ends, which lost 2 bases and 2 bases, there was a span of 11 bases. Germline V gene sequence: CDR1 SGDLS, CDR2 YYNGEE.

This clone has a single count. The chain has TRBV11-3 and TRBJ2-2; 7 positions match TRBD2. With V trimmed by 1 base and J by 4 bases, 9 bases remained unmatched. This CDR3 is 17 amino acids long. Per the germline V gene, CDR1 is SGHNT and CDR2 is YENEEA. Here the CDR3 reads CASSLGAGGGLTGELFF. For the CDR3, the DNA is TGTGCCAGCAGCTTAGGGGCCGGCGGGGGACTCACCGGGGAGCTGTTTTTT.

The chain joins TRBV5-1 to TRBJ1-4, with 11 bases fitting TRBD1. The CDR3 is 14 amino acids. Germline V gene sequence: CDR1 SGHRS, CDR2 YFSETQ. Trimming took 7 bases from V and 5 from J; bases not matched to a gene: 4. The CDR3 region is CASGTGGKNEKLFF. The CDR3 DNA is TGCGCCAGCGGGACAGGGGGGAAGAATGAAAAACTGTTTTTT.

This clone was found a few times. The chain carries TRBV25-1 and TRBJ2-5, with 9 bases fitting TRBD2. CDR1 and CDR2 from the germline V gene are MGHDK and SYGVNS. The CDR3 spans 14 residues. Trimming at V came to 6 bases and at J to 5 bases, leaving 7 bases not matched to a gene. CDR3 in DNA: TGTGCCAGCAGGAAGGGACTAGCATGGGAGACCCAGTACTTC. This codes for CASRKGLAWETQYF.

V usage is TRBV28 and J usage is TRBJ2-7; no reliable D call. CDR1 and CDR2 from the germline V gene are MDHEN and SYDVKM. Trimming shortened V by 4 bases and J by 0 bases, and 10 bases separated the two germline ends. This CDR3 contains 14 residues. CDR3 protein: CASSSQESSYEQYF. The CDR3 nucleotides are TGTGCCAGCAGTTCGCAGGAGAGCTCCTACGAGCAGTACTTC. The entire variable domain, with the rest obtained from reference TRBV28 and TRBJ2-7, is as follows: DVKVTQSSRYLVKRTGEKVFLECVQDMDHENMFWYRQDPGLGLRLIYFSYDVKMKEKGDIPEGYSVSREKKERFSLILESASTNQTSMYLCASSSQESSYEQYFGPGTRLTVT.

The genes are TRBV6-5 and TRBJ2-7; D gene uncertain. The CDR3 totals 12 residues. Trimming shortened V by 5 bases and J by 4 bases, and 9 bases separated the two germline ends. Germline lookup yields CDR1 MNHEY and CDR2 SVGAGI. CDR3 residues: CASSLRFYEQYF. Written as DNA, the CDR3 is TGTGCCAGCAGTCTTCGGTTTTACGAGCAGTACTTC.

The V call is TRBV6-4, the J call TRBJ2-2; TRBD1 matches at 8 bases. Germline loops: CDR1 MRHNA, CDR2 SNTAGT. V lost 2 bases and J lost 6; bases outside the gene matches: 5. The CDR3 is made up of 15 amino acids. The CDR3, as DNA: TGTGCCAGCAGTGACCCTGGACAGGGTTCCGGGGAGCTGTTTTTT. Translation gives CASSDPGQGSGELFF.

CDR3 nucleotides: TGTGCCAGCAGTGAGTACCTCAGCTCCTACGAGCAGTACTTC. Translated: CASSEYLSSYEQYF. V and J are TRBV6-1 and TRBJ2-7; D is undetermined. The germline CDR1 and CDR2 sequences are MNHNS and SASEGT. V shed 3 bases and J shed 0 bases, with 9 bases lying between them. The CDR3 has 14 residues.

The CDR3 spells CSANKVETQYF. In nucleotides, the CDR3 is TGCAGTGCCAACAAGGTAGAGACCCAGTACTTC. The chain is built from TRBV20-1 and TRBJ2-5; D remains unclear. The CDR3 extends over 11 amino acids. From germline, CDR1 is DFQATT and CDR2 SNEGSKA (reference sequence). The ends were cut back, 6 bases at V and 4 bases at J, with 9 bases in the middle.

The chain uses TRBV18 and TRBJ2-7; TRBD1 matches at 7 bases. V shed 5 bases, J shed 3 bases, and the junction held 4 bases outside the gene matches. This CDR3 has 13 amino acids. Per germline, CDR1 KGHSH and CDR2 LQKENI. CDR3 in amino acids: CASSTGQIYEQYF. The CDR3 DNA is TGTGCCAGCTCAACGGGACAGATCTACGAGCAGTACTTC.

The CDR3 loop is CASSSGQVGSGNTIYF. CDR3 coding DNA: TGTGCCAGCAGCTCGGGACAGGTTGGATCCGGAAACACCATATATTTT. The V call is TRBV5-4, the J call TRBJ1-3; TRBD1 matches at 8 bases. V lost 3 bases, J lost 4 bases, and 9 bases stayed unmatched. Germline CDR1 and CDR2: SGHNT and YYREEE (reference sequence). This CDR3 region has 16 residues.

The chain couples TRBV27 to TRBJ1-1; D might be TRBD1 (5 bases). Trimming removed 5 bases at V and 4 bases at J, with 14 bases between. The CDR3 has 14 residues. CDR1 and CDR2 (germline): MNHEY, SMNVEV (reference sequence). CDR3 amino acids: CASSMGGEITEAFF. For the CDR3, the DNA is TGTGCCAGCAGTATGGGGGGTGAAATCACTGAAGCTTTCTTT.

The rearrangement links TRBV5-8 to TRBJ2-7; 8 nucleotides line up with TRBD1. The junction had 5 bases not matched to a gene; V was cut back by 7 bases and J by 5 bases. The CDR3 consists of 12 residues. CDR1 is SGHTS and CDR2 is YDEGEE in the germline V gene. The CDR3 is CASRAGGHEQYF. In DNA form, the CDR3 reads TGTGCCAGCCGGGCAGGGGGCCACGAGCAGTACTTC.

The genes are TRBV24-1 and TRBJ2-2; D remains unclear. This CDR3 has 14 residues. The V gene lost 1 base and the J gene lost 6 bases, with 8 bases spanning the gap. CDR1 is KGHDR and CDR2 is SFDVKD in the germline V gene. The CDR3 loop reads CATSDFDPPGELFF. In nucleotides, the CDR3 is TGTGCCACCAGTGATTTTGACCCCCCCGGGGAGCTGTTTTTT.

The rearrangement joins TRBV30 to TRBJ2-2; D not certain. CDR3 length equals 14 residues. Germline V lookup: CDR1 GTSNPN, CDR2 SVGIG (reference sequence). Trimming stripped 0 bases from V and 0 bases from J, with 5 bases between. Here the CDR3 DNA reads TGTGCCTGGAGTGTACTTGCGAACACCGGGGAGCTGTTTTTT. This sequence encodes CAWSVLANTGELFF.

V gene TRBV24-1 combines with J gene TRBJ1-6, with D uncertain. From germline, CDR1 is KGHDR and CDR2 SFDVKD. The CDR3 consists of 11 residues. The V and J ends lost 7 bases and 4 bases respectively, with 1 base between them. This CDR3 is CATRYNSPLHF. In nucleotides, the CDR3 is TGTGCCACCAGGTATAATTCACCCCTCCACTTT.